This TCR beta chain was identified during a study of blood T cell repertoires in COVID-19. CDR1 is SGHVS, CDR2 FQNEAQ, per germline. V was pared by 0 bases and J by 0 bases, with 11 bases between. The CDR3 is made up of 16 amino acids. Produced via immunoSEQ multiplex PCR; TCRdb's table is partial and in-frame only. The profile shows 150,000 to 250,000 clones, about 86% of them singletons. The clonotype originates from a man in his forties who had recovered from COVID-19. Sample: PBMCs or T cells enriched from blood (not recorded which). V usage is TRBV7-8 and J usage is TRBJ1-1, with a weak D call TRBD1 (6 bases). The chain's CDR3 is CASSLAVGGVNTEAFF. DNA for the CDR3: TGTGCCAGCAGCTTAGCTGTAGGGGGAGTGAACACTGAAGCTTTCTTT.